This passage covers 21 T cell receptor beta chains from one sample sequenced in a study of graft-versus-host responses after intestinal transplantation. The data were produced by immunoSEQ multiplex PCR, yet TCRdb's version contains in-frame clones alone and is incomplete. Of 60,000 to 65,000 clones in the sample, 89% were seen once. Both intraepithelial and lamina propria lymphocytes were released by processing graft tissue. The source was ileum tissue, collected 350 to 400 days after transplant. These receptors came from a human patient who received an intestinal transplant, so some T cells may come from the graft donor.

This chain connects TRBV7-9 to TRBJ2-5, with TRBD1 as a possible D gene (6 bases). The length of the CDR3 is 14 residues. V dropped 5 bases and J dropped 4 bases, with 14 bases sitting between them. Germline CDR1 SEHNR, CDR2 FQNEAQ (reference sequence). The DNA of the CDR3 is TGTGCCAGCAGCCCTCAGGGGCTTGGAGAGACCCAGTACTTC. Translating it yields CASSPQGLGETQYF. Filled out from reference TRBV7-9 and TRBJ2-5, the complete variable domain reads DTGVSQNPRHKITKRGQNVTFRCDPISEHNRLYWYRQTLGQGPEFLTYFQNEAQLEKSRLLSDRFSAERPKGSFSTLEIQRTEQGDSAMYLCASSPQGLGETQYFGPGTRLLVL.

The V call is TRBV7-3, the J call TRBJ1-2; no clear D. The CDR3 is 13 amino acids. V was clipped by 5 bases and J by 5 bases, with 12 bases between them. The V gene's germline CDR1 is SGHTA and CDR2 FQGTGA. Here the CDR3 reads CASSASGVYGYTF. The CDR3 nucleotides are TGTGCCAGCAGCGCCTCCGGCGTGTATGGCTACACCTTC.

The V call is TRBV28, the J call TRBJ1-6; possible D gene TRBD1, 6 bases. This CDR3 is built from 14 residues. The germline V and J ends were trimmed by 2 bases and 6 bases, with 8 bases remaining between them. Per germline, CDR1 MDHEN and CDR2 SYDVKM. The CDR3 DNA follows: TGTGCCAGCAGTTTACAGGGGTCTAATTCACCCCTCCACTTT. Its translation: CASSLQGSNSPLHF.

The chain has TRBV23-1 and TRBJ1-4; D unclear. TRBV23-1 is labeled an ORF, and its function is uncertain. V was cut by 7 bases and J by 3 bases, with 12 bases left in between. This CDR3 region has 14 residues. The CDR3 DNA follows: TGCGCCAGCACGTACTCGGCAGCTAATGAAAAACTGTTTTTT. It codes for CASTYSAANEKLFF.

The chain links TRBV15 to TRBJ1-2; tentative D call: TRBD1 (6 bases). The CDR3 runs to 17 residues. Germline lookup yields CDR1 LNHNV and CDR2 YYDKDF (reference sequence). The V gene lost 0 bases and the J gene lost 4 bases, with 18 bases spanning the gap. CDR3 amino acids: CATSRDPNIATGYGYTF. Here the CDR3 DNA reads TGTGCCACCAGCAGAGATCCCAATATAGCGACAGGCTATGGCTACACCTTC.

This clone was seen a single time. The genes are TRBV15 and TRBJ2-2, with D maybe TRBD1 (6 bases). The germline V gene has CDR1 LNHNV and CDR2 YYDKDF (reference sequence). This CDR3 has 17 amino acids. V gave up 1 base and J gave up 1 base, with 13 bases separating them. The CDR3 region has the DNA TGTGCCACCAGCAGAGTTGGAAAGGGGGTGAACACCGGGGAGCTGTTTTTT. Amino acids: CATSRVGKGVNTGELFF.

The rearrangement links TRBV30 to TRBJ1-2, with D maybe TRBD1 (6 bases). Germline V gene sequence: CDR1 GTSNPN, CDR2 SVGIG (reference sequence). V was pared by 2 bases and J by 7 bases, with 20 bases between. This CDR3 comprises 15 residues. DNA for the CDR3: TGTGCCTGGAGTTCGCCAAGGGGGGGCGCGTTTGGCTACACCTTC. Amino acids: CAWSSPRGGAFGYTF. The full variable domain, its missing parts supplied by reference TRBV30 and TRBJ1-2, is SQTIHQWPATLVQPVGSPLSLECTVEGTSNPNLYWYRQAAGRGLQLLFYSVGIGQISSEVPQNLSASRPQDRQFILSSKKLLLSDSGFYLCAWSSPRGGAFGYTFGSGTRLTVV.

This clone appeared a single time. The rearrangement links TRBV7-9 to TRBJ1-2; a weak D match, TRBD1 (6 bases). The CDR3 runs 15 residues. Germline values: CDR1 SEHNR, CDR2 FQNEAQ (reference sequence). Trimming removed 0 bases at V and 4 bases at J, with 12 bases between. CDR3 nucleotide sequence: TGTGCCAGCAGCTTAGCGTCCCAGGACAGCTATGGCTACACCTTC. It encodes CASSLASQDSYGYTF.

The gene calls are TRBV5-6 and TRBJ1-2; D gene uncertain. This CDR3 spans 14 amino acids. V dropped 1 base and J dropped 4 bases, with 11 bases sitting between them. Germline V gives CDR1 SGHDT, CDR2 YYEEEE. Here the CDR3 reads CASSLNDGLYGYTF. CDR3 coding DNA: TGTGCCAGCAGCTTGAACGATGGGCTCTATGGCTACACCTTC.

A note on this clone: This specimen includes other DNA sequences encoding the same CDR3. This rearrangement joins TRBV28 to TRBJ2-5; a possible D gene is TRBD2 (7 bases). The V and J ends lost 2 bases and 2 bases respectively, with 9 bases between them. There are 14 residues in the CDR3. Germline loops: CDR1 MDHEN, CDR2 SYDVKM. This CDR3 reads CASSLSGTQETQYF. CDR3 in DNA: TGTGCCAGCAGTTTAAGCGGGACACAAGAGACCCAGTACTTC.

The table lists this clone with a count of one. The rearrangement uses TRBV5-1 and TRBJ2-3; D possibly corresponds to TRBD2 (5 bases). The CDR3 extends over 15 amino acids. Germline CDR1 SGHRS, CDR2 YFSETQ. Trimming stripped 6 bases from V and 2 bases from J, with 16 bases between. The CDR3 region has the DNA TGCGCCAGCATTAAGGACTCAAAGTACACAGATACGCAGTATTTT. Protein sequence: CASIKDSKYTDTQYF.

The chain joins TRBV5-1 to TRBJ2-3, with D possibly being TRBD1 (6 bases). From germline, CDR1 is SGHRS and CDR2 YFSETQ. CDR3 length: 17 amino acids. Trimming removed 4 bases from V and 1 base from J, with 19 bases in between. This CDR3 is CASSPPLGGIGTDTQYF. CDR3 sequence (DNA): TGCGCCAGCAGCCCTCCCCTAGGGGGAATAGGCACAGATACGCAGTATTTT.

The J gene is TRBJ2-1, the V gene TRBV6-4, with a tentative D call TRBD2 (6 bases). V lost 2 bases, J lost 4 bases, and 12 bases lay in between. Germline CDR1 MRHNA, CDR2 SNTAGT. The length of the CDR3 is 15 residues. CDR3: CASSDEAGGYNEQFF. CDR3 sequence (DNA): TGTGCCAGCAGTGACGAAGCGGGTGGTTACAATGAGCAGTTCTTC.

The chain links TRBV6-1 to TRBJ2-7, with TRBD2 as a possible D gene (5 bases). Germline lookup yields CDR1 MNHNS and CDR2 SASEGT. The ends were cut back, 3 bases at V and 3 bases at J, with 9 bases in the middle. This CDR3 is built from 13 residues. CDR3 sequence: CASSDRENYEQYF. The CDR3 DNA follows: TGTGCCAGCAGTGATAGGGAGAACTACGAGCAGTACTTC.

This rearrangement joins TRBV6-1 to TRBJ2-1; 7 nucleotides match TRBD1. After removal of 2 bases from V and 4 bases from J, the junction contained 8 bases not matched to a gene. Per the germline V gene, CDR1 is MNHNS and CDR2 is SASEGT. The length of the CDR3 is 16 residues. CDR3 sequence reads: CASSESPGQLYNEQFF. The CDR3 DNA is TGTGCCAGCAGTGAATCCCCGGGACAGCTATACAATGAGCAGTTCTTC.

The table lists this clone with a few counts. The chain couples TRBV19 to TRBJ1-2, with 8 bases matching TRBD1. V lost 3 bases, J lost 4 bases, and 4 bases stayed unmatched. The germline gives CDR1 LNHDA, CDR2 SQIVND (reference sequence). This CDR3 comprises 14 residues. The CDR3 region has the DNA TGTGCCAGTAGTATGGCAGGGGGCAGCTATGGCTACACCTTC. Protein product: CASSMAGGSYGYTF.

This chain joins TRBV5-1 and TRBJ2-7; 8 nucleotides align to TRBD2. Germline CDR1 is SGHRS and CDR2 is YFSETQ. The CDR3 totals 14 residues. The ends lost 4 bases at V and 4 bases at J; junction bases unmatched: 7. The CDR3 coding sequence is TGCGCCAGCAGCGAACTAGCGGAAGATTACGAGCAGTACTTC. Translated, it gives CASSELAEDYEQYF.

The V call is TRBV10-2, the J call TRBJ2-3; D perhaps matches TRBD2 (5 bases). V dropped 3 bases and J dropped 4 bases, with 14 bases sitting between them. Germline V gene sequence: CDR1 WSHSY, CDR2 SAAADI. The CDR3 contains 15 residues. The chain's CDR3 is CASSESGSGSDTQYF. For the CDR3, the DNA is TGCGCCAGCAGTGAATCGGGGAGTGGGTCAGATACGCAGTATTTT.

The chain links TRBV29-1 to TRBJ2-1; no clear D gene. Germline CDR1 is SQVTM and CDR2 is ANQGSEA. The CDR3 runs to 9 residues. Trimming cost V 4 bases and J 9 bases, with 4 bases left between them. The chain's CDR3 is CSVGAEQFF. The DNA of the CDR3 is TGCAGCGTTGGGGCTGAGCAGTTCTTC.

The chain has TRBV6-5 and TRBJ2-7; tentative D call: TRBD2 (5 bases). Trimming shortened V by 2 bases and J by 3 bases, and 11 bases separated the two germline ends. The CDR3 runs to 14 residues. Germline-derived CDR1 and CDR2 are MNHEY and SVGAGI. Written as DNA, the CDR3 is TGTGCCAGCAGTTACGGAGGCTTGGACTACGAGCAGTACTTC. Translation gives CASSYGGLDYEQYF.

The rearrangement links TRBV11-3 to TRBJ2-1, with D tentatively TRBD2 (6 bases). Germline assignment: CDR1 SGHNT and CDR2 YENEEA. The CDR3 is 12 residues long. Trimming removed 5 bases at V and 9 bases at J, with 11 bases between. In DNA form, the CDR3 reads TGTGCCAGCAGCCGGGGGAGCGGTGAGCAGTTCTTC. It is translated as CASSRGSGEQFF.